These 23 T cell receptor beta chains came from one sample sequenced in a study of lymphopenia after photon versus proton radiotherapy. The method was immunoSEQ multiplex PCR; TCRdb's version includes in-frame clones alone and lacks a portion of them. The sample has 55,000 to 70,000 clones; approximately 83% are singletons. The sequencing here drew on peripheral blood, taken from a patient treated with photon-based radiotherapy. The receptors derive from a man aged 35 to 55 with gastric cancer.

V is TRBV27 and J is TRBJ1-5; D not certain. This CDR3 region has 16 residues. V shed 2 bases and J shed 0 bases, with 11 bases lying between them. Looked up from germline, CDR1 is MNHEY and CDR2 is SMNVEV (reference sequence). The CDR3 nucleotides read TGTGCCAGCAGTTTAAAGGCGGTTTATAGCAATCAGCCCCAGCATTTT. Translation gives CASSLKAVYSNQPQHF.

CDR3 in amino acids: CASSLEGWNTEAFF. CDR3 DNA sequence: TGTGCCAGCAGCTTAGAGGGATGGAACACTGAAGCTTTCTTT. The chain employs TRBV7-9 and TRBJ1-1; D gene ambiguous. CDR1 is SEHNR, CDR2 FQNEAQ, per germline (reference sequence). This CDR3 has 14 amino acids. V was clipped by 1 base and J by 1 base, with 7 bases between them.

CDR3 in amino acids: CASSGRGGGNSPLHF. CDR3 bases: TGTGCCAGCAGTGGAAGGGGAGGTGGTAATTCACCCCTCCACTTT. The chain has TRBV2 and TRBJ1-6; a possible D gene is TRBD1 (5 bases). Germline V gene sequence: CDR1 SNHLY, CDR2 FYNNEI. V lost 4 bases to trimming and J lost 6 bases, with 13 bases between them. The CDR3 covers 15 residues.

CDR3 protein: CASSLMGVDSGGTGELFF. For the CDR3, the DNA is TGTGCCAGCAGCTTAATGGGAGTAGATAGCGGGGGAACCGGGGAGCTGTTTTTT. The chain employs TRBV7-6 and TRBJ2-2; 9 bases agree with TRBD2. V lost 2 bases and J lost 5; bases outside the gene matches: 12. Germline CDR1 is SGHVS and CDR2 is FNYEAQ. The CDR3 length is 18 residues.

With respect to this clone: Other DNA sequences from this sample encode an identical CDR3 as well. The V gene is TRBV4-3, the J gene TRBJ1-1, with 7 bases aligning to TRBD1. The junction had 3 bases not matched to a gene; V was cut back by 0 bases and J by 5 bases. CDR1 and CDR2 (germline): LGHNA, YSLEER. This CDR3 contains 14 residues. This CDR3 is CASSQDNRGTEAFF. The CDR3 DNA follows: TGCGCCAGCAGCCAAGACAACAGGGGAACTGAAGCTTTCTTT.

The CDR3, as DNA: TGTGCCACCAGCAGAGATCAGGGACAGGGGCGGGATACGCAGTATTTT. It codes for CATSRDQGQGRDTQYF. J is TRBJ2-3 and V is TRBV15, with 10 bases lining up with TRBD1. The germline CDR1 and CDR2 sequences are LNHNV and YYDKDF (reference sequence). The V gene end was trimmed by 0 bases and the J gene end by 6 bases; junction bases not matched to a gene: 6. The CDR3 consists of 16 residues.

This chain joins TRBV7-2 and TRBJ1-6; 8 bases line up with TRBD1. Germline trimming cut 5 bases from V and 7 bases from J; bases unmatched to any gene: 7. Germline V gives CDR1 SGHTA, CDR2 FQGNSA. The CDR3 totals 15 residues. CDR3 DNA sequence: TGTGCCAGCAGCCCAGACAGGGGAATGAATTCACCCCTCCACTTT. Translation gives CASSPDRGMNSPLHF.

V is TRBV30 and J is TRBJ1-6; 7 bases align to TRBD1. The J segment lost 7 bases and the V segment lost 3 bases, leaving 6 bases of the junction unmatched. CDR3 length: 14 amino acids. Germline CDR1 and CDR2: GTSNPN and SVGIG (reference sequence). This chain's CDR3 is CAWSQGQINSPLHF. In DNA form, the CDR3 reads TGTGCCTGGAGCCAGGGACAGATCAATTCACCCCTCCACTTT. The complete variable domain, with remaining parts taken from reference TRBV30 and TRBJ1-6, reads SQTIHQWPATLVQPVGSPLSLECTVEGTSNPNLYWYRQAAGRGLQLLFYSVGIGQISSEVPQNLSASRPQDRQFILSSKKLLLSDSGFYLCAWSQGQINSPLHFGNGTRLTVT.

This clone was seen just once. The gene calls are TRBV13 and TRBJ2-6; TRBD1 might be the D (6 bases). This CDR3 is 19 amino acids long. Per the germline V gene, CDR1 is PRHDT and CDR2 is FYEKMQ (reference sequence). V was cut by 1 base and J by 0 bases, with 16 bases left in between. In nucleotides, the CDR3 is TGTGCCAGCAGCTTAGAGGTTATGGGGGCTCCCTCTGGGGCCAACGTCCTGACTTTC. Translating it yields CASSLEVMGAPSGANVLTF.

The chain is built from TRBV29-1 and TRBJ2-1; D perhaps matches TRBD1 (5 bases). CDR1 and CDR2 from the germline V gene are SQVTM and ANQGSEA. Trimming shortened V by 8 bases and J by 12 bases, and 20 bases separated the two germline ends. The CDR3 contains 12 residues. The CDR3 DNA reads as TGCAGCCTCCGGTCCGGCGCCCAGGGGCAGTTCTTC. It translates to CSLRSGAQGQFF.

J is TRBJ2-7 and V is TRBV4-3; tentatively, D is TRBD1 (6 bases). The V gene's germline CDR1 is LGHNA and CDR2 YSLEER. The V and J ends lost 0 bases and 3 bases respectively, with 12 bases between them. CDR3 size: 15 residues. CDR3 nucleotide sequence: TGCGCCAGCAGCCAAGATAGCAGGGGCTACTACGAGCAGTACTTC. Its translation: CASSQDSRGYYEQYF.

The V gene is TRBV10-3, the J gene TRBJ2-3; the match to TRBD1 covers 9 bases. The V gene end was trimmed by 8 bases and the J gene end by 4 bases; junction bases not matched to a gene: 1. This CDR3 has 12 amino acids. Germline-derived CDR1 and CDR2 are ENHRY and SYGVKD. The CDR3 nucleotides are TGTGCCATCGGACAGGGGTCAGATACGCAGTATTTT. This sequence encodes CAIGQGSDTQYF.

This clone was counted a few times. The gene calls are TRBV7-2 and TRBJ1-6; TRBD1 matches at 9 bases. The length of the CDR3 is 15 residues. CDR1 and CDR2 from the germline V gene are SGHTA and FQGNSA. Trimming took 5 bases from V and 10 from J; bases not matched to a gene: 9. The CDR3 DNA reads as TGTGCCAGCAGCGCGACCGGGACAGGGCAATCACCCCTCCACTTT. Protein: CASSATGTGQSPLHF.

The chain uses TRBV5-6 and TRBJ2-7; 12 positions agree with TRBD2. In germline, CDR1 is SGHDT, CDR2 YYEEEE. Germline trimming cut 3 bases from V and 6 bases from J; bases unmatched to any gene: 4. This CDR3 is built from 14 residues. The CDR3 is CASSYSGLAGEQYF. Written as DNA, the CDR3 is TGTGCCAGCAGCTACTCGGGACTAGCGGGCGAGCAGTACTTC.

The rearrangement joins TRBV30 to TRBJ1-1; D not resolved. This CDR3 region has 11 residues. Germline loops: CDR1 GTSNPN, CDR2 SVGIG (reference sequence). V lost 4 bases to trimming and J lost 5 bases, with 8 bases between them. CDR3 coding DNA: TGTGCCTGGATGGCGGGGACTGAAGCTTTCTTT. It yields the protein CAWMAGTEAFF.

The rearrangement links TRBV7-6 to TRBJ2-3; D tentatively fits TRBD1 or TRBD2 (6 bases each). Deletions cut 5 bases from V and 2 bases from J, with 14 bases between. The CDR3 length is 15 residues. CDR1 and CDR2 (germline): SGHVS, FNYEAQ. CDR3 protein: CASSPGGTHTDTQYF. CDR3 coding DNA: TGTGCCAGCAGCCCGGGCGGGACACACACAGATACGCAGTATTTT.

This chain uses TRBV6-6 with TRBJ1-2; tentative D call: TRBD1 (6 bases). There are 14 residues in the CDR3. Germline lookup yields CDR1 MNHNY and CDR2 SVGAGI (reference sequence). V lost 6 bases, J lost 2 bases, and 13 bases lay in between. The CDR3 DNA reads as TGTGCCAGCAGCGGCGCAGGGGACAACTATGGCTACACCTTC. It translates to CASSGAGDNYGYTF.

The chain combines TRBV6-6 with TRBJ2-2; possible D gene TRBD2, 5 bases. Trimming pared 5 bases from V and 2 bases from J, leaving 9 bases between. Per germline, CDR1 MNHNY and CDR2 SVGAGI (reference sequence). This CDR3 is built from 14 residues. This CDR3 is CASSRERNTGELFF. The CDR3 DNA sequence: TGTGCCAGCAGTAGGGAGCGAAACACCGGGGAGCTGTTTTTT.

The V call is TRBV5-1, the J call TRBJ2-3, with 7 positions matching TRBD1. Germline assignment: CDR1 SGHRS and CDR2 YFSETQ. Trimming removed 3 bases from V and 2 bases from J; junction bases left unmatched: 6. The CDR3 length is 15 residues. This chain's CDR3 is CASSSLTGPTDTQYF. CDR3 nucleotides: TGCGCCAGCAGCTCACTGACAGGGCCCACAGATACGCAGTATTTT.

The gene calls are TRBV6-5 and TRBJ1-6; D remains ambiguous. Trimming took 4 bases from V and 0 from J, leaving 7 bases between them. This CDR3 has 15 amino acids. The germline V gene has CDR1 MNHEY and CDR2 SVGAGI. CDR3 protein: CASSFGGSYNSPLHF. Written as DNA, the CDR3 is TGTGCCAGCAGTTTCGGCGGCTCCTATAATTCACCCCTCCACTTT.

The CDR3: CASSPGLGSYEQYF. In DNA form, the CDR3 reads TGTGCCAGCAGCCCGGGACTAGGCTCCTACGAGCAGTACTTC. This chain joins TRBV5-6 and TRBJ2-7, with 8 bases lining up with TRBD2. J gave up 0 bases and V 4 bases, and 3 bases lay outside the gene matches. The germline gives CDR1 SGHDT, CDR2 YYEEEE. The CDR3 consists of 14 residues.

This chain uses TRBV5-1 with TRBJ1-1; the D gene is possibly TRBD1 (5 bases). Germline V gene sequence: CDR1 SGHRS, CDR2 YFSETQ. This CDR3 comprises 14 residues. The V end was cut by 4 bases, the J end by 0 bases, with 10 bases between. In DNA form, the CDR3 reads TGCGCCAGCAGCCACGGACACATGAACACTGAAGCTTTCTTT. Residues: CASSHGHMNTEAFF. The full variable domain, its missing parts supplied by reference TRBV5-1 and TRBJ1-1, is KAGVTQTPRYLIKTRGQQVTLSCSPISGHRSVSWYQQTPGQGLQFLFEYFSETQRNKGNFPGRFSGRQFSNSRSEMNVSTLELGDSALYLCASSHGHMNTEAFFGQGTRLTVV.

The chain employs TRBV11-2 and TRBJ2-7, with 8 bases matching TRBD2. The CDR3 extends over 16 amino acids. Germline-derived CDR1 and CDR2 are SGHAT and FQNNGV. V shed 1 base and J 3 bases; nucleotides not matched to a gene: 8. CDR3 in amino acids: CASSLAYGGAFYEQYF. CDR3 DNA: TGTGCCAGCAGCTTAGCTTACGGGGGGGCTTTCTACGAGCAGTACTTC.